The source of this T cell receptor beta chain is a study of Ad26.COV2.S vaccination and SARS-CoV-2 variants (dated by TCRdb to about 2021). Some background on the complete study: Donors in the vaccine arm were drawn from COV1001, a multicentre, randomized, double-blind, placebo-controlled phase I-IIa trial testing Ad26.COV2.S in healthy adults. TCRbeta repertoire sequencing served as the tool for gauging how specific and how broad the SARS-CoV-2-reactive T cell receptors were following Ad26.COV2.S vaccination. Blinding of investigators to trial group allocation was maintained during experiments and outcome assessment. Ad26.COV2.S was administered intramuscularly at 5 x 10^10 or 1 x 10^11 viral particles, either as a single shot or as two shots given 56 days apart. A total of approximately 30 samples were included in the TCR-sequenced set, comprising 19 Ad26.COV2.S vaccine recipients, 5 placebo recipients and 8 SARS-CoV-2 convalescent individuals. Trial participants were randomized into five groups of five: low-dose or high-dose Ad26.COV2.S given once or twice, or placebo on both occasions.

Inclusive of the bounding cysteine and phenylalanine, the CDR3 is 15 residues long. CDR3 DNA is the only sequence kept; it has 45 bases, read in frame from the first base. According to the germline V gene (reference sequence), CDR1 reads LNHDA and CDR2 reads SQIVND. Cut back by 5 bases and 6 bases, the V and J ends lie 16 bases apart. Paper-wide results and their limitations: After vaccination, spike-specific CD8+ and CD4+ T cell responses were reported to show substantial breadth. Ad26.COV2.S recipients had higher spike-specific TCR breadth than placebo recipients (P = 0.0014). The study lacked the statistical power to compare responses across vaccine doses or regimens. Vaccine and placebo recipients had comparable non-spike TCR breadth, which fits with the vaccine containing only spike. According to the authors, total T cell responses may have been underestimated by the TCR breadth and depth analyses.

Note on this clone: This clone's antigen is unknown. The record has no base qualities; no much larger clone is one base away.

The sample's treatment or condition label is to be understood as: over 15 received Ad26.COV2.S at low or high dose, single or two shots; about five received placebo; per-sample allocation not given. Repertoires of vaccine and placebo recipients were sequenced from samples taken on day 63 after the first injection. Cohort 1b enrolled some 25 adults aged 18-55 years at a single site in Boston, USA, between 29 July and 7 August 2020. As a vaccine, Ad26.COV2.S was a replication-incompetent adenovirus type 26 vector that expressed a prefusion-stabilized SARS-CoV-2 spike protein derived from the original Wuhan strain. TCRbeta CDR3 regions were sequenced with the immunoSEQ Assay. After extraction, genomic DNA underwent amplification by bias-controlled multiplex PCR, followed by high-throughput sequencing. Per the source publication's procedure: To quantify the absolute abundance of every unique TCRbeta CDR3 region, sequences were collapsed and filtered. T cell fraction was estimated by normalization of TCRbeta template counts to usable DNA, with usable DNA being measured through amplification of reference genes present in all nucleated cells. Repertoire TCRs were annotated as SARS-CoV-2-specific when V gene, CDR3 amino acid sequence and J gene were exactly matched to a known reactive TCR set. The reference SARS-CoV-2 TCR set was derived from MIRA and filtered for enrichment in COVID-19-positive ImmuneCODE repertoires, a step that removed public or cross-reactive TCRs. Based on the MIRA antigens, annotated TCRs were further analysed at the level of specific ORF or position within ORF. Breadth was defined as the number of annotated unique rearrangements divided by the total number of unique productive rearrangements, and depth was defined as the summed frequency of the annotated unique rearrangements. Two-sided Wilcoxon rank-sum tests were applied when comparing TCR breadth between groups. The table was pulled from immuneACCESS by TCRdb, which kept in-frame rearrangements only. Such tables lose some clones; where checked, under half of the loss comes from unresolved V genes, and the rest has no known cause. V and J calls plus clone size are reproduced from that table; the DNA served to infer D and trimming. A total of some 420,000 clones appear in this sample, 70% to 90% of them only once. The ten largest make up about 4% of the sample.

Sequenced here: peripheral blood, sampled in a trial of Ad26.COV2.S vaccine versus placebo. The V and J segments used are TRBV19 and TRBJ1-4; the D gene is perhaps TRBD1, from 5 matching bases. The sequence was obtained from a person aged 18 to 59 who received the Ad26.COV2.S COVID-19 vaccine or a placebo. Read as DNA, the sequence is TGTGCCAGTAGTCCCGCGTCAGGGTTCGATGAAAAACTGTTTTTT. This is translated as CASSPASGFDEKLFF.